A selection of T cell receptor beta chains follows, all from one sample in a study of beta chain features in type 1 diabetes. Method: immunoSEQ multiplex PCR; TCRdb's copy keeps in-frame clones and lacks some. The sample carries hundreds of thousands of clones, about an eighth recorded once. Sequencing was done on a sample of naive CD4+ T cells from blood. The receptors come from a man between 18 and 29 years old with type 1 diabetes. CDR3s include the opening cysteine and the closing phenylalanine or tryptophan. Fields, in order: clone size, D gene, J gene, V gene, CDR3 protein, CDR3 DNA. The D gene is left open where the match is weak. The size entry is marked missing in some rows and otherwise reads once, few, many or a size class.

size: few
D: NA
J: TRBJ1-1
V: TRBV7-9
CDR3: CASSPLGMNTEAFF
DNA: TGTGCCAGCAGCCCGCTTGGAATGAACACTGAAGCTTTCTTT

size: NA
D: TRBD1
J: TRBJ2-7
V: TRBV10-3
CDR3: CAITSGTGGTYEQYF
DNA: TGTGCCATCACTTCCGGGACAGGGGGGACCTACGAGCAGTACTTC

size: NA
D: NA
J: TRBJ2-3
V: TRBV9
CDR3: CASSVGAPTATITDTQYF
DNA: TGTGCCAGCAGCGTAGGGGCACCGACAGCGACCATCACAGATACGCAGTATTTT

size: NA
D: NA
J: TRBJ1-5
V: TRBV6-5
CDR3: CASIGHMGNQPQHF
DNA: TGTGCCAGCATTGGACATATGGGCAATCAGCCCCAGCATTTT

size: few
D: TRBD2
J: TRBJ2-1
V: TRBV4-2
CDR3: CASSQDPGTSLYNEQFF
DNA: TGTGCCAGCAGCCAAGATCCTGGGACTAGCCTATACAATGAGCAGTTCTTC

size: NA
D: NA
J: TRBJ1-1
V: TRBV7-2
CDR3: CASSSLVNTEAFF
DNA: TGTGCCAGCAGCTCCCTGGTGAACACTGAAGCTTTCTTT

size: NA
D: TRBD2
J: TRBJ2-5
V: TRBV5-1
CDR3: CASSLATSGETQYF
DNA: TGCGCCAGCAGCTTGGCCACTAGCGGAGAGACCCAGTACTTC

size: few
D: TRBD1
J: TRBJ1-5
V: TRBV6-6
CDR3: CASRDGQGKNQPQHF
DNA: TGTGCCAGCAGAGACGGACAGGGAAAGAACCAGCCCCAGCATTTT

size: NA
D: NA
J: TRBJ2-1
V: TRBV5-4
CDR3: CASSPQAFGVNEQFF
DNA: TGTGCCAGCAGCCCGCAGGCCTTCGGAGTCAATGAGCAGTTCTTC

size: NA
D: NA
J: TRBJ1-1
V: TRBV30
CDR3: CAWSRHGNTEAFF
DNA: TGTGCCTGGAGTCGGCACGGGAACACTGAAGCTTTCTTT

size: few
D: TRBD1
J: TRBJ1-4
V: TRBV4-2
CDR3: CASSLRTGGDEKLFF
DNA: TGTGCCAGCAGCTTACGGACAGGGGGAGATGAAAAACTGTTTTTT